These T cell receptor beta chains were read from a single sample in a study of blood T cell repertoires in COVID-19. Clones were sequenced by immunoSEQ multiplex PCR, and TCRdb holds only the in-frame ones, with some missing. The sample yields around 260,000 clones, about 85% seen once. The source material was peripheral blood. The receptors derive from a man in his sixties who had recovered from COVID-19. CDR3s include the opening cysteine and the closing phenylalanine or tryptophan. Each record gives: V gene, D gene, clone size, J gene, CDR3 protein, CDR3 DNA. The D gene is left open where the match is weak. Where a row states a size, it is once, few, many or the class of an expanded clone; other rows omit it.

TRBV6-4	TRBD2	once	TRBJ2-3	CASKTSGAGTDTQYF	TGTGCCAGCAAGACTAGCGGGGCGGGCACAGATACGCAGTATTTT
TRBV2	-	once	TRBJ1-3	CASSEALRSGNTIYF	TGTGCCAGCAGTGAGGCATTACGCTCTGGAAACACCATATATTTT
TRBV9	-	-	TRBJ1-5	CASSVLSNQPQHF	TGTGCCAGCAGCGTACTGAGCAATCAGCCCCAGCATTTT
TRBV9	TRBD2	-	TRBJ2-1	CASSVVAGGNNEQFF	TGTGCCAGCAGCGTAGTTGCGGGGGGGAACAATGAGCAGTTCTTC
TRBV6-6	-	-	TRBJ1-1	CASSRGKAFF	TGTGCCAGCAGCCGGGGGAAGGCTTTCTTT
TRBV4-2	TRBD2	-	TRBJ2-3	CASSQGASGLTDTQYF	TGTGCCAGCAGCCAAGGCGCTAGCGGTCTCACAGATACGCAGTATTTT
TRBV7-2	TRBD2	-	TRBJ2-3	CASSPKSGGSTDTQYF	TGTGCCAGCAGTCCGAAAAGCGGGGGAAGCACAGATACGCAGTATTTT
TRBV25-1	TRBD2	-	TRBJ2-2	CASGGGPGELFF	TGTGCCAGCGGGGGGGGTCCCGGGGAGCTGTTTTTT
TRBV19	-	-	TRBJ2-7	CASSISPPEEQYF	TGTGCCAGTAGTATAAGTCCCCCCGAGGAGCAGTACTTC
TRBV19	TRBD1	-	TRBJ1-5	CASSIPTGVGNQPQHF	TGTGCCAGTAGTATCCCTACAGGGGTTGGCAATCAGCCCCAGCATTTT
TRBV20-1	-	-	TRBJ1-4	CSASIGSGFFEKLFF	TGCAGTGCTAGTATCGGGTCGGGGTTTTTTGAAAAACTGTTTTTT
TRBV9	TRBD2	-	TRBJ2-3	CASSDIAGGSKDTQYF	TGTGCCAGCAGCGACATAGCGGGGGGGTCGAAAGATACGCAGTATTTT
TRBV7-3	TRBD1	-	TRBJ2-1	CASSYFSSGTGGQNEQFF	TGTGCCAGCAGTTATTTTTCCTCCGGGACAGGGGGCCAGAATGAGCAGTTCTTC
TRBV3-1/TRBV3-2	TRBD2	-	TRBJ2-5	CASGGEKETQYF	TGTGCCAGCGGGGGGGAAAAAGAGACCCAGTACTTC
TRBV7-6	TRBD1	-	TRBJ1-2	CASSLGDRGHDYGYTF	TGTGCCAGCAGCTTAGGGGACAGGGGGCACGACTATGGCTACACCTTC
TRBV7-2	TRBD1	-	TRBJ1-1	CASSAGQGNTEAFF	TGTGCCAGCAGCGCGGGACAGGGGAACACTGAAGCTTTCTTT
TRBV7-2	-	-	TRBJ2-7	CASSPIRDFYEQYF	TGTGCCAGCAGCCCGATCAGGGATTTCTACGAGCAGTACTTC
TRBV27	-	-	TRBJ2-5	CASSLLGSRKETQYF	TGTGCCAGCAGTTTATTAGGTAGCAGAAAAGAGACCCAGTACTTC
TRBV19	-	-	TRBJ2-5	CASSMGQGRGETQYF	TGTGCCAGTAGCATGGGACAAGGACGGGGAGAGACCCAGTACTTC
TRBV2	TRBD1	-	TRBJ2-7	CASRRDRAYEQYF	TGTGCCAGCAGACGGGACAGAGCCTACGAGCAGTACTTC
TRBV6-5	-	once	TRBJ2-3	CASSQKGESRDTQYF	TGTGCCAGCAGTCAGAAGGGGGAGTCACGAGATACGCAGTATTTT
TRBV7-2	-	-	TRBJ2-3	CASTQSGAPTDTQYF	TGTGCCAGCACCCAGTCTGGGGCACCCACAGATACGCAGTATTTT
TRBV10-2	-	once	TRBJ1-1	CASSARGNTEAFF	TGCGCCAGCAGTGCCCGAGGGAACACTGAAGCTTTCTTT
TRBV16	-	-	TRBJ2-7	CASSHSGRQANEQYF	TGTGCCAGCAGCCATTCGGGGAGGCAGGCGAACGAGCAGTACTTC
TRBV7-7	-	-	TRBJ1-5	CASSCRQTQNQPQHF	TGTGCTAGCAGCTGTAGACAGACACAAAATCAGCCCCAGCATTTT
TRBV4-1	-	-	TRBJ2-6	CASSQDQFLSGANVLTF	TGCGCCAGCAGCCAAGATCAGTTTCTCTCTGGGGCCAACGTCCTGACTTTC
TRBV7-2	-	once	TRBJ2-2	CAKRETASNTGELFF	TGTGCCAAAAGGGAGACGGCCTCGAACACCGGGGAGCTGTTTTTT
TRBV13	TRBD1	-	TRBJ1-6	CASSFATGVNSPLHF	TGTGCCAGCAGCTTTGCGACAGGGGTTAATTCACCCCTCCACTTT
TRBV24-1	TRBD1	once	TRBJ2-3	CATSRGDRGRLDTQYF	TGTGCCACCAGCCGAGGGGACAGGGGGCGCTTGGATACGCAGTATTTT
TRBV5-1	TRBD1	-	TRBJ2-5	CASSRTGDLGETQYF	TGCGCCAGCAGCCGTACAGGGGACCTAGGGGAGACCCAGTACTTC
TRBV7-6	-	-	TRBJ1-6	CASTLLREPNSPLHF	TGTGCCAGCACCTTGCTTCGGGAACCTAATTCACCCCTCCACTTT